This passage covers 18 T cell receptor beta chains from one sample sequenced in a study of T cells in Graves' hyperthyroidism and ophthalmopathy. There were TCR beta CDR3 regions amplified from RNA transcripts. TCR CDR3 underwent first-round RT-PCR with the HTBI primer set. TCRdb used MiXCR to reprocess the multiplex PCR reads, holding one entry per CDR3 protein. The sample records about 410,000 distinct CDR3 sequences, about 14% being singletons. What was sequenced was blood. Every receptor here comes from a woman in her thirties with Graves' ophthalmopathy.

This clonotype was recorded many times. The chain combines TRBV18 with TRBJ2-7; no firm D call. Germline loops: CDR1 KGHSH, CDR2 LQKENI. This CDR3 comprises 16 residues. Trimming removed 5 bases from V and 3 bases from J, with 20 bases in between. Here the CDR3 reads CASSTDQHGPHYEQYF. The CDR3 region has the DNA TGTGCCAGCTCAACGGACCAGCACGGGCCACACTACGAGCAGTACTTC. Together with reference TRBV18 and TRBJ2-7, the CDR3 gives the full variable domain: NAGVMQNPRHLVRRRGQEARLRCSPMKGHSHVYWYRQLPEEGLKFMVYLQKENIIDESGMPKERFSAEFPKEGPSILRIQQVVRGDSAAYFCASSTDQHGPHYEQYFGPGTRLTVT.

This clonotype appeared many times. The chain couples TRBV18 to TRBJ1-4; D uncertain. V gave up 3 bases and J gave up 8 bases, with 7 bases separating them. This CDR3 has 12 residues. CDR1 is KGHSH and CDR2 is LQKENI in the germline V gene. CDR3 protein: CASSPDSEKLFF. The DNA of the CDR3 is TGTGCCAGCTCACCTGATTCAGAAAAACTGTTTTTT.

This clonotype has ten or more counts. The chain is built from TRBV30 and TRBJ2-6, with a weak D call TRBD1 (7 bases). CDR1 GTSNPN and CDR2 SVGIG come from the germline V gene (reference sequence). Deletions cut 0 bases from V and 0 bases from J, with 12 bases between. The CDR3 contains 17 residues. CDR3 sequence reads: CAWSVDRTNSGANVLTF. In DNA, the CDR3 is TGTGCCTGGAGTGTGGACAGGACTAACTCTGGGGCCAACGTCCTGACTTTC.

This clonotype was found many times. The chain employs TRBV27 and TRBJ2-7; 9 positions match TRBD2. J lost 2 bases, V lost 1 base, and 9 bases had no gene match. In germline, CDR1 is MNHEY, CDR2 SMNVEV (reference sequence). This CDR3 has 17 amino acids. CDR3 protein: CASSLYPHRGGAYEQYF. In DNA form, the CDR3 reads TGTGCCAGCAGTTTATACCCTCATCGCGGGGGGGCCTACGAGCAGTACTTC.

At least ten counts were recorded for this clonotype. The CDR3 here is CASSQGTQAFF. The DNA for the CDR3 is TGCGCCAGCAGCCAGGGGACGCAAGCTTTCTTT. The chain links TRBV10-2 to TRBJ1-1; TRBD1 is a possible D gene (6 bases). This CDR3 contains 11 residues. V gave up 6 bases and J gave up 9 bases, with 11 bases separating them. Germline-derived CDR1 and CDR2 are WSHSY and SAAADI.

There are a few counts of this clonotype. The rearrangement links TRBV5-1 to TRBJ1-6; D unclear. Germline assignment: CDR1 SGHRS and CDR2 YFSETQ. This CDR3 contains 15 residues. V was clipped by 0 bases and J by 8 bases, with 12 bases between them. The chain's CDR3 is CASSLDPGSYSPLHF. The CDR3 coding sequence is TGCGCCAGCAGCTTGGATCCAGGCTCCTATTCACCCCTCCACTTT.

J is TRBJ2-1 and V is TRBV18; 10 nucleotides align to TRBD1. The CDR3 runs 14 residues. Losses at the gene ends were 11 bases for V and 4 bases for J; bases not matched to a gene: 8. CDR1 and CDR2 (germline): KGHSH, LQKENI. CDR3 DNA: TGTGCCTGGGCGGGACAGGGGACATACAATGAGCAGTTCTTC. This codes for CAWAGQGTYNEQFF.

This clonotype was picked up many times. The V call is TRBV6-2 or TRBV6-3, the J call TRBJ1-1; 7 bases map to TRBD1. The CDR3 is made up of 14 amino acids. Germline assignment: CDR1 MNHEY and CDR2 SVGEGT. J was trimmed by 4 bases and V by 2 bases; bases with no gene match: 4. The CDR3 bases are TGTGCCAGCAGTTACGACAGGGCGGGCACTGAAGCTTTCTTT. Translating gives CASSYDRAGTEAFF.

In this sample, this clonotype turned up many times. The rearrangement links TRBV6-5 to TRBJ1-2, with D unclear. V was cut by 0 bases and J by 0 bases, with 11 bases left in between. Per germline, CDR1 MNHEY and CDR2 SVGAGI. The CDR3 contains 16 residues. The CDR3 DNA reads TGTGCCAGCAGTTACTCGCGGGTCCTACCTAACTATGGCTACACCTTC. Encoded protein: CASSYSRVLPNYGYTF.

This clonotype was counted at least ten times. This chain joins TRBV2 and TRBJ2-7; TRBD2 matches at 7 bases. Per germline, CDR1 SNHLY and CDR2 FYNNEI. This CDR3 has 14 residues. The junction had 5 bases not matched to a gene; V was cut back by 6 bases and J by 0 bases. The CDR3 sequence: CASRKLASSYEQYF. Here the CDR3 DNA reads TGTGCCAGCAGGAAACTAGCGAGCTCCTACGAGCAGTACTTC.

For this clonotype: At one boundary the junction diverges from the germline segment, which might be a read error. The chain employs TRBV10-3 and TRBJ1-3; D ambiguous. Germline-derived CDR1 and CDR2 are ENHRY and SYGVKD. The CDR3 covers 12 residues. CDR3 sequence: CAISGSGNTTYF. In DNA form, the CDR3 reads TGTGCCATCAGTGGCTCTGGAAACACCACATATTTT.

This clonotype was recorded many times. The chain carries TRBV6-6 and TRBJ1-1; possible D gene TRBD1, 5 bases. CDR1 and CDR2 (germline): MNHNY, SVGAGI (reference sequence). The CDR3 extends over 14 amino acids. The V end lost 0 bases, the J end lost 5 bases, and 10 bases lay between the germline ends. CDR3 residues: CASSYSGDPTEAFF. The CDR3 DNA reads TGTGCCAGCAGTTACTCAGGGGATCCTACTGAAGCTTTCTTT.

Only one count was recorded for this clonotype. V usage is TRBV2 and J usage is TRBJ2-7, with D possibly being TRBD1 (5 bases). The V end lost 5 bases, the J end lost 4 bases, and 12 bases lay between the germline ends. The germline V gene has CDR1 SNHLY and CDR2 FYNNEI. The CDR3 covers 13 residues. The CDR3 sequence: CASSFIGVYEQYF. The CDR3 DNA sequence: TGTGCCAGCAGTTTCATAGGGGTTTACGAGCAGTACTTC.

This clonotype was picked up many times. DNA for the CDR3: TGTGCCAGCAGTGTTCAGGGGGGAAGCACTGAAGCTTTCTTT. Its protein product is CASSVQGGSTEAFF. The chain recombines TRBV2 with TRBJ1-1, with 7 bases lining up with TRBD1. V shed 4 bases and J 4 bases; nucleotides not matched to a gene: 6. The CDR3 runs 14 residues. Germline CDR1 is SNHLY and CDR2 is FYNNEI.

This rearrangement joins TRBV12-3 or TRBV12-4 to TRBJ1-2, with D hard to call. The CDR3 runs to 12 residues. V shed 3 bases and J shed 9 bases, with 11 bases lying between them. The CDR3, as DNA: TGTGCCAGCAGTTTCTCTGGTACGAGCTACACCTTC. Its protein is CASSFSGTSYTF.

This sequence joins TRBV27 and TRBJ1-4; TRBD1 matches 7 bases. V gave up 4 bases and J gave up 8 bases; unmatched junction bases: 16. This CDR3 contains 17 residues. CDR1 is MNHEY and CDR2 is SMNVEV in the germline V gene (reference sequence). The DNA for the CDR3 is TGTGCCAGCAGTTCCACCTTCGACAGGGTTGGATTGGAAAAACTGTTTTTT. It codes for CASSSTFDRVGLEKLFF.

This chain connects TRBV12-3 or TRBV12-4 to TRBJ2-3; 7 bases fit TRBD1. Trimming cost V 5 bases and J 3 bases; bases outside gene matches: 11. The CDR3 runs to 16 residues. CDR3 in DNA: TGTGCCAGCAGTCCGCGGACAGGTTTAGGTACAGATACGCAGTATTTT. The encoded protein is CASSPRTGLGTDTQYF.

The CDR3 protein is CASSVWQVGEQYF. For the CDR3, the DNA is TGTGCCAGCAGCGTTTGGCAGGTGGGAGAGCAGTACTTC. The chain employs TRBV7-9 and TRBJ2-7; D not certain. V shed 5 bases and J shed 7 bases, with 15 bases lying between them. Germline V gene sequence: CDR1 SEHNR, CDR2 FQNEAQ (reference sequence). The CDR3 is 13 amino acids.